The 7 T cell receptor beta chains presented below share a single source sample, sequenced in a study of blood T cell repertoires in COVID-19. The protocol was immunoSEQ multiplex PCR, while the TCRdb copy is restricted to in-frame clones and leaves out a portion. Among some 310,000 clones listed, 85% to 90% were seen once. The material sequenced was peripheral blood. These receptors were obtained from a woman between 25 and 40 years old with COVID-19, enrolled during active disease.

The chain uses TRBV19 and TRBJ2-6; no clear D. Trimming took 3 bases from V and 4 from J, leaving 7 bases between them. Per the germline V gene, CDR1 is LNHDA and CDR2 is SQIVND (reference sequence). There are 14 residues in the CDR3. The CDR3 DNA follows: TGTGCCAGTAGTATTCGTTCGGGGGCCAACGTCCTGACTTTC. It specifies CASSIRSGANVLTF. Full variable domain (missing parts from reference TRBV19 and TRBJ2-6): DGGITQSPKYLFRKEGQNVTLSCEQNLNHDAMYWYRQDPGQGLRLIYYSQIVNDFQKGDIAEGYSVSREKKESFPLTVTSAQKNPTAFYLCASSIRSGANVLTFGAGSRLTVL.

The DNA of the CDR3 is TGTGCCAGCAGAGCGTACAGGGTATCCTACGAGCAGTACTTC. Translating it yields CASRAYRVSYEQYF. V and J are TRBV27 and TRBJ2-7; TRBD1 is a possible D gene (6 bases). Germline CDR1 and CDR2: MNHEY and SMNVEV (reference sequence). The CDR3 spans 14 residues. The V end was cut by 6 bases, the J end by 1 base, with 13 bases between.

This sequence joins TRBV5-4 and TRBJ1-1, with 7 bases aligning to TRBD1. V shed 4 bases, J shed 5 bases, and the junction held 8 bases outside the gene matches. This CDR3 is 14 amino acids long. The germline CDR1 and CDR2 sequences are SGHNT and YYREEE (reference sequence). The CDR3 sequence is CASSTRQGRTEAFF. The CDR3 region has the DNA TGTGCCAGCAGCACCCGACAGGGTAGGACTGAAGCTTTCTTT.

V is TRBV27 and J is TRBJ1-1, with D perhaps matching TRBD1 (5 bases). The CDR3 runs 14 residues. Germline V gene lookup returns CDR1 MNHEY and CDR2 SMNVEV (reference sequence). V lost 4 bases and J 4 bases, leaving 13 bases between the germline ends. As DNA, the CDR3 is TGTGCCAGCAGTTCCCTCTGGGGGGGCACTGAAGCTTTCTTT. It encodes CASSSLWGGTEAFF.

The V call is TRBV7-2, the J call TRBJ1-4; D may be TRBD1 (6 bases). Looked up from germline, CDR1 is SGHTA and CDR2 is FQGNSA. V dropped 1 base and J dropped 5 bases, with 8 bases sitting between them. This CDR3 has 14 residues. Written as DNA, the CDR3 is TGTGCCAGCAGCTTAGACAGGGCAAATGAAAAACTGTTTTTT. Translated, it gives CASSLDRANEKLFF. The full variable domain, completed using reference TRBV7-2 and TRBJ1-4, is GAGVSQSPSNKVTEKGKDVELRCDPISGHTALYWYRQSLGQGLEFLIYFQGNSAPDKSGLPSDRFSAERTGGSVSTLTIQRTQQEDSAVYLCASSLDRANEKLFFGSGTQLSVL.

V is TRBV4-2 and J is TRBJ1-2; weak D call: TRBD1 (6 bases). V was shortened by 3 bases and J by 2 bases, with 16 bases between the two germline ends. This CDR3 is built from 16 residues. The germline V gene encodes CDR1 LGHNA and CDR2 YNFKEQ. As DNA, the CDR3 is TGTGCCAGCAGCCAGACCAACAGGGATTTAAACTATGGCTACACCTTC. Translating gives CASSQTNRDLNYGYTF.

The CDR3 is CASSSLDRSAYGYTF. The CDR3 DNA reads as TGTGCCAGCAGCTCTCTGGACAGGTCGGCCTATGGCTACACCTTC. The rearrangement uses TRBV7-9 and TRBJ1-2, with TRBD1 identical over 7 bases. There are 15 residues in the CDR3. Trimming took 4 bases from V and 4 from J; bases not matched to a gene: 9. CDR1 SEHNR and CDR2 FQNEAQ come from the germline V gene (reference sequence).